The source of this TCR beta chain is a study of T cell repertoires in aging, cancer and after chemotherapy. Germline V gene sequence: CDR1 SGHDT, CDR2 YYEEEE. This CDR3 is built from 13 residues. Trimming took off 2 bases at V and 2 bases at J, with 8 bases between the two ends. Overall study findings and caveats: In cancer patients, declining TCR diversity with age involved lost richness and lost evenness.

A mixed TRB-A/B primer pool amplified rearranged TRB by multiplex touch-down PCR. MiXCR, run by TCRdb on the multiplex PCR reads, gives a single entry per CDR3 protein. This sample has over 10,000 distinct CDR3 sequences, with 20% to 30% found just once. A remark on this clonotype: The antigen is undetermined.

TCR beta rearrangements were amplified from peripheral blood genomic DNA. The clonotype comes from a human donor in good health. Sequences were obtained from blood. The chain couples TRBV5-6 to TRBJ2-7; D perhaps matches TRBD1 (6 bases). CDR3 nucleotide sequence: TGTGCCAGCAGCTTCAACAGGGCCTACGAGCAGTACTTC. It specifies CASSFNRAYEQYF.